This T cell receptor beta chain appears in the sequencing data of a study of blood T cells in healthy people across ages (dated by TCRdb to the mid-2010s). Context from the whole study: Template switching captured roughly one uniquely barcoded TCR beta cDNA molecule per two T cells in model experiments. To track age-related changes in TCR beta repertoire diversity, the study relied on deep sequencing normalized with unique cDNA molecular identifiers. For two donors (one aged 18 to 29 and one aged 80 or older), the study analyzed two additional independent replicas of 1 million unique cDNA reads from the same blood draw. The donors were split into four age groups: young (average 16 years), middle-aged (roughly 42), aged (more than 60) and long-lived (82). General findings and caveats noted by the study authors: Estimates of total diversity from one million sequenced T cells were regarded as lower bounds and underestimates. Bulk unsorted PBMC profiling prevented conclusive comparison of naive and antigen-experienced compartments. Because donor CMV infection status was unknown, age-related changes in expanded clonotypes were potentially confounded. Observed TCR beta diversity per million T cells fell roughly linearly with age, and a significant reduction was already apparent by age about 43. A strong correlation was found between observed TCR beta diversity and the percentage of naive T cells measured by flow cytometry. Compared with the aged group, the long-lived group had more naive CD4+ T cells, fewer expanded clones and increased TCR diversity, suggesting age selection.

The CDR3 contains 13 residues, cysteine and phenylalanine counted. Of all the DNA, just the CDR3 is kept, 39 bases in frame from base 1. Per the germline V gene (reference sequence), GTSNPN is the CDR1 and SVGIG is the CDR2. Between the V and J ends, shortened by 2 bases and 1 base respectively, the junction contains 8 bases. Library construction relied on 5' RACE. The reads were generated on an Illumina HiSeq 2500. A second roughly 7 to 11 cycle PCR used a sample-barcoded 5' primer and a J-beta primer mix. Each TCR beta cDNA molecule received a unique molecular identifier from a template-switch 5' adaptor carrying 12 random nucleotides. Each sample yielded at least 2.5 million CDR3-containing paired-end reads. The Mint cDNA synthesis kit, primed by a TRBC-specific oligonucleotide, was used to synthesize first-strand cDNA from all RNA. All cDNA was treated with uracil-DNA glycosylase and then went through a first 18-cycle PCR with the universal primers M1SS and BC2_uni_R. Concerning the study's data processing: Normalization of each sample was performed by random selection of 1 million high-quality reads, each carrying a distinct molecular identifier. Instead of being binned into consensus sequences, reads with shared molecular identifiers were discarded. MiTCR, set to a Q25 quality threshold and the strictest error-elimination algorithm, was used for CDR3 identification, clonotype clustering and error correction. A nonparametric unseen species model using Euler transformation provided a lower-bound estimate of total TCR beta diversity. TCRdb itself trimmed the public reads at Q25 with fastp, ran MiXCR and retained productive beta chains. Here each entry gathers all rows of one CDR3 protein and keeps the most common genes and DNA. TCRdb, not the original authors, processed these V and J calls. This sample lists some 890,000 distinct CDR3 sequences; about 28% were detected once. The top ten constitute roughly 10% of the sample.

Systemically healthy Caucasian individuals from Russia, some 36 in total and aged roughly 6 to 100 years, were included as donors. Each donor gave approximately 9.3 milliliters of peripheral blood, collected into EDTA-treated Vacutainer tubes. Ficoll-Paque density-gradient centrifugation was used to isolate PBMCs, with at least 7 million obtained per sample. Trizol reagent was used to extract total RNA from the PBMCs, yielding at least 5 micrograms per sample. The percentages of naive CD45RAhigh/CD27high T cells were determined by flow cytometry on a PBMC aliquot from every donor. This clonotype was observed a single time. Its antigen specificity is not known. Per-base qualities were not stored, and no clone one base away is much larger. One read provides weak support. These data were also filed under a second study, of T cells of mothers and their children. The second study, in turn, reports: Nine systemically healthy Caucasian individuals served as donors, namely three mothers together with their six children. cDNA synthesis consumed the entire amount of extracted RNA, loaded at approximately 1.4 ug RNA in each 15 ul reaction. In the second PCR, the M1S primer introduced both the sample barcodes and 2-4 random nucleotides. Over 8.5 million TCR beta CDR3 reads were obtained for each mother, and millions of reads were obtained for each child. Thymic selection similarly shapes TCR recombination output in related and unrelated pairs, with minor effect from inherited differences. Normalized repertoire overlap was always found to be slightly, but never significantly, higher in related mother-child pairs than in unrelated mother-child pairs. Persistent microchimeric T cell clones were not detected, at a sensitivity of approximately 93 clones per million clonotypes. To look for features that set related mother-child pairs apart from unrelated individuals, the researchers ran deep NGS to compare the TCR beta repertoires of mothers and children. On average, the children were roughly 12 +/- 4 years old, while the mothers were approximately 41 +/- 4 years old. After adapter ligation was performed with NEBNext reagents, the libraries were sequenced on an Illumina HiSeq 2000 with 100+100 nt paired-end reads. Mother and child libraries were prepared a month apart and sequenced in separate runs to prevent cross-contamination. Each donor had between roughly 450,000 and 2,300,000 distinct TCR beta clonotypes identified. Naive TCR beta clonotypes were estimated from low-frequency clonotypes matched to each donor's FACS-determined naive share, without sorting.

This sequence uses TRBV30 and TRBJ1-1, with the D gene not confidently named. This clonotype was obtained from a woman between 40 and 50 years old in good health. The sequenced material came from blood. The CDR3 protein is CAWSIIENTEAFF. In nucleotide form, the sequence is TGTGCCTGGAGTATCATCGAGAACACTGAAGCTTTCTTT. The full variable domain, completed from the reference TRBV30 and TRBJ1-1 proteins outside the CDR3, reads SQTIHQWPATLVQPVGSPLSLECTVEGTSNPNLYWYRQAAGRGLQLLFYSVGIGQISSEVPQNLSASRPQDRQFILSSKKLLLSDSGFYLCAWSIIENTEAFFGQGTRLTVV.